Presented here are 3 T cell receptor beta chains from one specimen sequenced in a study of blood T cell repertoires in COVID-19. The table came from immunoSEQ multiplex PCR; TCRdb's copy has only in-frame clones and leaves some out. The table records 15,000 to 20,000 clones, 78% of them present only once. The sample was peripheral blood. These receptors were collected from a man between 60 and 70 years old with active or convalescent COVID-19.

The genes are TRBV2 and TRBJ2-5, with 9 bases fitting TRBD2. CDR1 is SNHLY and CDR2 is FYNNEI in the germline V gene. The CDR3 covers 16 residues. V lost 0 bases, J lost 5 bases, and 7 bases stayed unmatched. The CDR3 nucleotides read TGTGCCAGCAGTGAAGCCGGAGCGGGGGGAGGTGAGACCCAGTACTTC. Translation: CASSEAGAGGGETQYF.

The J gene is TRBJ2-2, the V gene TRBV5-1, with TRBD2 matching over 7 bases. J gave up 3 bases and V 7 bases, and 12 bases lay outside the gene matches. Germline CDR1 is SGHRS and CDR2 is YFSETQ. CDR3 length: 16 residues. The CDR3 sequence: CASRVGLETHTGELFF. In nucleotides, the CDR3 is TGCGCCAGCCGGGTCGGACTAGAGACTCACACCGGGGAGCTGTTTTTT.

The J gene is TRBJ1-3, the V gene TRBV5-5; TRBD1 might be the D (5 bases). Germline values: CDR1 SGHKS, CDR2 YYEKEE (reference sequence). Between the trimmed V and J ends, which lost 4 bases and 4 bases, there was a span of 15 bases. This CDR3 has 15 amino acids. In nucleotides, the CDR3 is TGTGCCAGCAGCCGTCAGGGCTTCGAGGGAAACACCATATATTTT. Its translation: CASSRQGFEGNTIYF.